Described below is a single T cell receptor (beta chain) sequence and its context. In the original analysis: Nucleated cell counts were estimated from reference gene primer amplification. This table comes from immunoSEQ multiplex PCR, and its TCRdb copy is limited to in-frame clones, with some not included. V and J calls and clone size come straight from that table; D and trimming were deduced from the DNA. The sample records around 250,000 clones, approximately 86% being singletons. The sample comes from a study of blood T cell repertoires in COVID-19. Study-wide context: The samples span acute and convalescent COVID-19 from the United States, Italy and Spain.

Assignment of participants to cohorts was predicated upon participant-reported clinical history. Recovered status in Cohort 3 required two negative PCRs, clearance, or symptom resolution. Sequencing used PBMCs or T cells enriched from blood (not recorded which). The sequence derives from a woman in her forties or fifties who had recovered from COVID-19.

The CDR3 reads CASSERSSNTGELFF. Written as DNA, the CDR3 is TGTGCCAGCAGTGAGAGGTCCTCGAACACCGGGGAGCTGTTTTTT. The J gene is TRBJ2-2, the V gene TRBV2; D not certain. The ends were cut back, 3 bases at V and 0 bases at J, with 8 bases in the middle. The CDR3 has 15 amino acids. Germline V lookup: CDR1 SNHLY, CDR2 FYNNEI.